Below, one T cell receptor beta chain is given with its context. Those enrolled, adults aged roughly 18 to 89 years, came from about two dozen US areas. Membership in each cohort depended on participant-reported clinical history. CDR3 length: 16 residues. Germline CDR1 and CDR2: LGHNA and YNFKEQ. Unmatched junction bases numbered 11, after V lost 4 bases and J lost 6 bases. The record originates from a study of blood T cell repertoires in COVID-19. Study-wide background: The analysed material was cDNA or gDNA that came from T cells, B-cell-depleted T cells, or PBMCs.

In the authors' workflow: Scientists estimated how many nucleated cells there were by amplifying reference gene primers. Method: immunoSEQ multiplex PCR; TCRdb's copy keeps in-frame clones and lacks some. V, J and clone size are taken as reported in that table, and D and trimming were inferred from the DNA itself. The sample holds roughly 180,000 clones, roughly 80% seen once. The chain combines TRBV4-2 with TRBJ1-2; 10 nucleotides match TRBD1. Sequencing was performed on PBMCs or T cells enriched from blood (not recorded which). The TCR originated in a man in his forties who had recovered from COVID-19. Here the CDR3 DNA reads TGTGCCAGCAGCCTTACGACAGGGGGCTTTGGTGATGGCTACACCTTC. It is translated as CASSLTTGGFGDGYTF.